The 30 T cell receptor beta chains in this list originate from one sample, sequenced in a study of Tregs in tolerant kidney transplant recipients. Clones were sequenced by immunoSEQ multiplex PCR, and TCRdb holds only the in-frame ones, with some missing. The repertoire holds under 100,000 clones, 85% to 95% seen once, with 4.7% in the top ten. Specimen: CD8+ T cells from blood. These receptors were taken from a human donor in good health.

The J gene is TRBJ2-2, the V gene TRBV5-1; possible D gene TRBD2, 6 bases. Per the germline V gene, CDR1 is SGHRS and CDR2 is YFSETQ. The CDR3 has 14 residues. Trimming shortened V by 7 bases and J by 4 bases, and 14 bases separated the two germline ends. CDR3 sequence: CASSTGVGTGELFF. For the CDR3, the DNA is TGCGCCAGCTCTACGGGAGTCGGCACCGGGGAGCTGTTTTTT.

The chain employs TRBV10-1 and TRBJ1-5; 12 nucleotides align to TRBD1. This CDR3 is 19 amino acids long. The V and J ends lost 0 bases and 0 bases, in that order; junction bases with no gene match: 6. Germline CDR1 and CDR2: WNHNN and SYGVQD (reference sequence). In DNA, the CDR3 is TGCGCCAGCAGTGAGTCGACGGGACAGGGGGCTTATAGCAATCAGCCCCAGCATTTT. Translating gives CASSESTGQGAYSNQPQHF.

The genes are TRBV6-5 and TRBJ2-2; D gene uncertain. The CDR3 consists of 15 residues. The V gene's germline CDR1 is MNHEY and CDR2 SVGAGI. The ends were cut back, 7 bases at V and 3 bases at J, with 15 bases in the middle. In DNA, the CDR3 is TGTGCCAGCAAGGCCTTATGGTTGGACACCGGGGAGCTGTTTTTT. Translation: CASKALWLDTGELFF.

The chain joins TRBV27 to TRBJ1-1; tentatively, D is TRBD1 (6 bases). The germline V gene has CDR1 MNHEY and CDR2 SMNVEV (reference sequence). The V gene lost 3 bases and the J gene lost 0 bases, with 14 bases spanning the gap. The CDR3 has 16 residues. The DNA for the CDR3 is TGTGCCAGCAGTTTTAGAGGGGGTCGGATGAACACTGAAGCTTTCTTT. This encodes CASSFRGGRMNTEAFF.

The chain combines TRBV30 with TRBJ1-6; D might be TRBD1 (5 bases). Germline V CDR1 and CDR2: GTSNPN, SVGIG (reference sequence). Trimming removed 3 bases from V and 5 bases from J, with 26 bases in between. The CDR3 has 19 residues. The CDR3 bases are TGTGCCTGGAGCGACCAGGTAGTAAATGGGGGGACGGATAATTCACCCCTCCACTTT. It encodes CAWSDQVVNGGTDNSPLHF.

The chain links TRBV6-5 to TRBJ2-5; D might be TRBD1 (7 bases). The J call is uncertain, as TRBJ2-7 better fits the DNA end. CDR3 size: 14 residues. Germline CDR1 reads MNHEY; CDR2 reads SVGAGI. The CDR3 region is CASSYDREAYEQYF. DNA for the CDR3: TGTGCCAGCAGTTACGACAGGGAGGCCTACGAGCAGTACTTC.

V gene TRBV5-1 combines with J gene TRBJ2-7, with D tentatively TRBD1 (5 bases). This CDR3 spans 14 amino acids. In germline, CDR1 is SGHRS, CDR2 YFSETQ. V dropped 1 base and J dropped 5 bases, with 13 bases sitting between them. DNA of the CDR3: TGCGCCAGCAGCTTGAGCAGGGTTTCCCACGAGCAGTACTTC. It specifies CASSLSRVSHEQYF. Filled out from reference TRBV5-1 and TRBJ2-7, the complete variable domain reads KAGVTQTPRYLIKTRGQQVTLSCSPISGHRSVSWYQQTPGQGLQFLFEYFSETQRNKGNFPGRFSGRQFSNSRSEMNVSTLELGDSALYLCASSLSRVSHEQYFGPGTRLTVT.

DNA of the CDR3: TGTGCCAGCAGCGTAGCTACTGGCGGGAGGGCCCCCTACGAGCAGTACTTC. Translation: CASSVATGGRAPYEQYF. V usage is TRBV9 and J usage is TRBJ2-7, with 9 bases identical to TRBD2. The germline CDR1 and CDR2 sequences are SGDLS and YYNGEE. There are 17 residues in the CDR3. After removal of 0 bases from V and 2 bases from J, the junction contained 9 bases not matched to a gene.

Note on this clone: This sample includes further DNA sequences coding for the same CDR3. CDR3 DNA sequence: TGTGCCAGTAGTACCTCAGCGGGAGGGCCGCGGGAGCAGTACTTC. Translating gives CASSTSAGGPREQYF. The gene calls are TRBV19 and TRBJ2-7, with TRBD2 matching 10 bases. The junction had 10 bases not matched to a gene; V was cut back by 4 bases and J by 7 bases. Germline loops: CDR1 LNHDA, CDR2 SQIVND (reference sequence). The CDR3 contains 15 residues.

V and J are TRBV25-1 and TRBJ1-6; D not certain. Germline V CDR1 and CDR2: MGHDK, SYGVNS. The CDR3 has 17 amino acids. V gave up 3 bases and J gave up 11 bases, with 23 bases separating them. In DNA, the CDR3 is TGTGCCAGCAGTGAGATTCTTGACGGGCAACACTTTGCACCCCTCCACTTT. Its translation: CASSEILDGQHFAPLHF.

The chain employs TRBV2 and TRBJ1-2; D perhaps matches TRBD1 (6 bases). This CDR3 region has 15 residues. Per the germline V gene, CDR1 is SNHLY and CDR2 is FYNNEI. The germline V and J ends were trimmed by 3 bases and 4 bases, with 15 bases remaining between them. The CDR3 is CASSDGPGVLYGYTF. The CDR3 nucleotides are TGTGCCAGCAGTGACGGGCCAGGGGTTCTCTATGGCTACACCTTC.

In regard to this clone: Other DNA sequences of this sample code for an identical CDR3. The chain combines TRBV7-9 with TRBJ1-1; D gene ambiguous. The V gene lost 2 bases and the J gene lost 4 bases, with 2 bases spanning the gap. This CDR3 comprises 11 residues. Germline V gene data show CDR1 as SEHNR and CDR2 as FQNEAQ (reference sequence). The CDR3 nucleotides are TGTGCCAGCAGCTTAAGCACTGAAGCTTTCTTT. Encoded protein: CASSLSTEAFF.

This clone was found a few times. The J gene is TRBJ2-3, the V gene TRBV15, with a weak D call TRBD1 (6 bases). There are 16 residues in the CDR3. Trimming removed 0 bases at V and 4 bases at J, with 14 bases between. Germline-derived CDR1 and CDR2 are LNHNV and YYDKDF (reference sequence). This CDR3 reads CATSRDKGRGPDTQYF. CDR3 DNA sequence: TGTGCCACCAGCAGAGATAAGGGCAGGGGCCCAGATACGCAGTATTTT.

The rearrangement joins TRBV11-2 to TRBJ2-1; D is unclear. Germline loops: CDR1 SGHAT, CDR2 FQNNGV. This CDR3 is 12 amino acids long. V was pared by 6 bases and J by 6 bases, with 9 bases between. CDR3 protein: CASRIRGNEQFF. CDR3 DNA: TGTGCCAGCAGAATTAGAGGCAATGAGCAGTTCTTC.

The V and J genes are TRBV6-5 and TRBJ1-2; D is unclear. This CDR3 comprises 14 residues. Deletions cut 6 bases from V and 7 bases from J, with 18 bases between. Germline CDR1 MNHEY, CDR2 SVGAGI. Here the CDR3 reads CASRPPWTPRGYTF. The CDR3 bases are TGTGCCAGCAGACCACCTTGGACGCCCCGTGGCTACACCTTC.

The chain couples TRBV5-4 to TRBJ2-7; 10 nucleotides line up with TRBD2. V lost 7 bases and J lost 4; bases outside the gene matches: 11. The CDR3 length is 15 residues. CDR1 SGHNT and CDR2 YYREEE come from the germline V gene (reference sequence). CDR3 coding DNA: TGTGCCAGCGGAATAAGCGGGAGGGCGGGTTACGAGCAGTACTTC. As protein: CASGISGRAGYEQYF.

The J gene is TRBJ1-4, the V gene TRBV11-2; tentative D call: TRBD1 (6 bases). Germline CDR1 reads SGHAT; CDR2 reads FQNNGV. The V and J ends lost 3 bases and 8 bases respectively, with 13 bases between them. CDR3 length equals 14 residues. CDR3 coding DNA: TGTGCCAGCAGCTTTTGGGGGCGCGGGGAAAAACTGTTTTTT. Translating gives CASSFWGRGEKLFF.

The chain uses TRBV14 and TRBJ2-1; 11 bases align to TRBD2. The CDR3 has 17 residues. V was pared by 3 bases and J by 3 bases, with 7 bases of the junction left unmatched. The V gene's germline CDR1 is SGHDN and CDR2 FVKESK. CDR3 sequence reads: CASSQGGLAALYNEQFF. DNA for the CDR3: TGTGCCAGCAGCCAGGGGGGACTAGCGGCGCTCTACAATGAGCAGTTCTTC. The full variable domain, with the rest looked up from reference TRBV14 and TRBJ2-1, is EAGVTQFPSHSVIEKGQTVTLRCDPISGHDNLYWYRRVMGKEIKFLLHFVKESKQDESGMPNNRFLAERTGGTYSTLKVQPAELEDSGVYFCASSQGGLAALYNEQFFGPGTRLTVL.

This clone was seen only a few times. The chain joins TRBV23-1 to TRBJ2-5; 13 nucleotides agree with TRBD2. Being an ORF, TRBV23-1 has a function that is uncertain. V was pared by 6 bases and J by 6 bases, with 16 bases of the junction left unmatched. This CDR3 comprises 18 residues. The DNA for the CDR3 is TGCGCCAGCAGCCCCGGACTAGCGGGAGCCCGTACCATACAGACCCAGTACTTC. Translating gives CASSPGLAGARTIQTQYF.

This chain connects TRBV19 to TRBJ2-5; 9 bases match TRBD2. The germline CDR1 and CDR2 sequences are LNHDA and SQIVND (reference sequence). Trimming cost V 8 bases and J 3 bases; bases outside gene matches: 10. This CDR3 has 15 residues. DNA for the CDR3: TGTGCCAGTGGGTATAGCGGGAGAAGGGAAGAGACCCAGTACTTC. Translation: CASGYSGRREETQYF. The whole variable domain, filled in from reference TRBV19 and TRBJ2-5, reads DGGITQSPKYLFRKEGQNVTLSCEQNLNHDAMYWYRQDPGQGLRLIYYSQIVNDFQKGDIAEGYSVSREKKESFPLTVTSAQKNPTAFYLCASGYSGRREETQYFGPGTRLLVL.

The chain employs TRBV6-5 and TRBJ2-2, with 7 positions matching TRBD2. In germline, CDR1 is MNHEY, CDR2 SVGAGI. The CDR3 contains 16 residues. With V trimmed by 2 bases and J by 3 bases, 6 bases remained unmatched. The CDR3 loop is CASSYGLAVYTGELFF. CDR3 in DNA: TGTGCCAGCAGTTACGGGCTAGCGGTTTACACCGGGGAGCTGTTTTTT.

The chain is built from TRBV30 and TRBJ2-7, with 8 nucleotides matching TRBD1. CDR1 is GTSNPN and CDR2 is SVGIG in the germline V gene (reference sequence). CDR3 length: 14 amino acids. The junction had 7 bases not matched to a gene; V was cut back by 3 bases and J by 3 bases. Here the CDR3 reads CAWRGQELGYEQYF. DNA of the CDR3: TGTGCCTGGAGGGGACAGGAACTTGGCTACGAGCAGTACTTC.

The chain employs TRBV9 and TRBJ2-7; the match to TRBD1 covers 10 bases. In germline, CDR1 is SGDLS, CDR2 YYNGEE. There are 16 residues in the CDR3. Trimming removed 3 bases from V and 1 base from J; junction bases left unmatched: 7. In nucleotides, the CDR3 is TGTGCCAGCAGCGGAATGACAGGGGGCTCTTCCTACGAGCAGTACTTC. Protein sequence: CASSGMTGGSSYEQYF.

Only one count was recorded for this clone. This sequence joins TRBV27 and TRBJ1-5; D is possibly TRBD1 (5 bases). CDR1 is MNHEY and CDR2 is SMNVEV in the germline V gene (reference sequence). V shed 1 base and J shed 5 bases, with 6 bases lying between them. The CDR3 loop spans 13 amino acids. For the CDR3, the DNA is TGTGCCAGCAGTTTATGGGGGGATCAGCCCCAGCATTTT. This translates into CASSLWGDQPQHF.

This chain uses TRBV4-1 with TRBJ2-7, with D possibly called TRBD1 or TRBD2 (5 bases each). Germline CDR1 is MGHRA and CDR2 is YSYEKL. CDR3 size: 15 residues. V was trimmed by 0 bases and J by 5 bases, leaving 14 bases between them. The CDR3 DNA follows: TGCGCCAGCAGCCAAGATCCGGCAGGGAGAGACGAGCAGTACTTC. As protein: CASSQDPAGRDEQYF.

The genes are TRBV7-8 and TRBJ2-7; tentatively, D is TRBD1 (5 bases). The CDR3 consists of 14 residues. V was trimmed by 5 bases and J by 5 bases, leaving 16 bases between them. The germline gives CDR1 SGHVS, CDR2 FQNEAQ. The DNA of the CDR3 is TGTGCCAGCAGCCCTACAGGTACACGGGACGAGCAGTACTTC. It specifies CASSPTGTRDEQYF.

The CDR3 region is CASSYNIGDEQYF. The CDR3 coding sequence is TGTGCCAGCAGTTATAACATAGGGGACGAGCAGTACTTC. The chain couples TRBV6-6 to TRBJ2-7, with D possibly being TRBD1 (5 bases). The V end was cut by 3 bases, the J end by 5 bases, with 11 bases between. The CDR3 sequence is 13 residues long. Per the germline V gene, CDR1 is MNHNY and CDR2 is SVGAGI (reference sequence).

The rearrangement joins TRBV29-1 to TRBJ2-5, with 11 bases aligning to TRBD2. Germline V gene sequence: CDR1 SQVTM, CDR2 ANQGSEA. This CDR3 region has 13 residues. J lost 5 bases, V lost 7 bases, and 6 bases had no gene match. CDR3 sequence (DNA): TGCAGCGCCTTAGCGGGGGGGGAGGAGACCCAGTACTTC. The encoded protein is CSALAGGEETQYF.

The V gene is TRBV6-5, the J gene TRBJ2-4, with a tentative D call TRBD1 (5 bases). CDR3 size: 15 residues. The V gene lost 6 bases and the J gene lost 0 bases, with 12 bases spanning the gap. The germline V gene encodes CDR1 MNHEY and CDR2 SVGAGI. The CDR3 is CASSPQELAKNIQYF. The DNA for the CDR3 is TGTGCCAGCAGCCCACAGGAATTAGCCAAAAACATTCAGTACTTC.

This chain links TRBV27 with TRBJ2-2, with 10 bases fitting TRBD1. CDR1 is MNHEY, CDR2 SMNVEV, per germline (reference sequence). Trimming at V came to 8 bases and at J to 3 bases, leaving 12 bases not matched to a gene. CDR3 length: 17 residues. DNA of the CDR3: TGTGCCAGCCTCCCCGCTGTGGGACAGGGGTACACCGGGGAGCTGTTTTTT. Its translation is CASLPAVGQGYTGELFF.